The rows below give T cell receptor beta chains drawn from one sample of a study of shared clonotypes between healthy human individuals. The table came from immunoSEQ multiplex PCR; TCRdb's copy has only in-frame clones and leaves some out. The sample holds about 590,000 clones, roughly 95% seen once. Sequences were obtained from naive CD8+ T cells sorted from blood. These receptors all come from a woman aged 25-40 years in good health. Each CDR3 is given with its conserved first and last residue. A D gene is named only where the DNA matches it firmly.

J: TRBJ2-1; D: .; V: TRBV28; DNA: TGTGCCAGCAGTTCGAGGGGCCCGACGGGTAATGAGCAGTTCTTC; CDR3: CASSSRGPTGNEQFF
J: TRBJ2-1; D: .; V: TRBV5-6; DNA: TGTGCCAGCAGTTTGGGACTGGGCTCCTACAATGAGCAGTTCTTC; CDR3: CASSLGLGSYNEQFF
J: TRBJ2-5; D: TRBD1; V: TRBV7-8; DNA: TGTGCCAGCAGCCCGCTGACAGGGAGTGGGAGAGAGACCCAGTACTTC; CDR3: CASSPLTGSGRETQYF
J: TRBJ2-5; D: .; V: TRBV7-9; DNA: TGTGCCAGTCGTCCCCCCCGCGAAGAGACCCAGTACTTC; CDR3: CASRPPREETQYF
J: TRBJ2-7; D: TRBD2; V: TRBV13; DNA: TGTGCCAGCAGTTCCAAGCGGGAGGGCCCCTACGAGCAGTACTTC; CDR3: CASSSKREGPYEQYF
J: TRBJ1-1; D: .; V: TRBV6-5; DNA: TGTGCCAGCAGTTACTCTGTCGGCGTGAACACTGAAGCTTTCTTT; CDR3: CASSYSVGVNTEAFF
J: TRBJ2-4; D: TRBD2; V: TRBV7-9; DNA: TGTGCCAGCAGCTCCCTAGCGGGGGGATTTAGGGTGGAAAACATTCAGTACTTC; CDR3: CASSSLAGGFRVENIQYF
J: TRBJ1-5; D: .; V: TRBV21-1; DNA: TGTGCCAGCAGCAAGGGGGGACGCGGAATCAATAGGCCCCAGCATTTT; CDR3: CASSKGGRGINRPQHF
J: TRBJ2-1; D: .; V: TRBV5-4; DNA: TGTGCCAGCAGCTCTACCCTAATCGAGCCCTACAATGAGCAGTTCTTC; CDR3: CASSSTLIEPYNEQFF
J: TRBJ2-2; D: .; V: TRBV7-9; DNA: TGTGCCAGCAGCTTATTCCACACCGGGGAGCTGTTTTTT; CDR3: CASSLFHTGELFF
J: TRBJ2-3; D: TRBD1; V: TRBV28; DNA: TGTGCCAGCAGTTCAAAGCAGGGGGTCACAGATACGCAGTATTTT; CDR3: CASSSKQGVTDTQYF
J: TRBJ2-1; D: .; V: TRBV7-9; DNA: TGTGCCAGCAGCTTCTACCCGGGGGGCGGAGACAATGAGCAGTTCTTC; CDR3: CASSFYPGGGDNEQFF
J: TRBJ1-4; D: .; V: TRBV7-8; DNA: TGTGCCAGCAGCTTAACAACTAATGAAAAACTGTTTTTT; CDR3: CASSLTTNEKLFF
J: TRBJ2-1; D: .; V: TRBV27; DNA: TGTGCCAGCAGTTCCGGGGACCTATTATACAATGAGCAGTTCTTC; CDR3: CASSSGDLLYNEQFF
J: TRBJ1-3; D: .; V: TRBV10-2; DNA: TGCGCCAGCAGTGACAGGAGCTCTGGAAACACCATATATTTT; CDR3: CASSDRSSGNTIYF
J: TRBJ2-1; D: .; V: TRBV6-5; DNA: TGTGCCAGCAGTATCGACAGGGGAGGGTCAAAGGAGCAGTTCTTC; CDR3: CASSIDRGGSKEQFF
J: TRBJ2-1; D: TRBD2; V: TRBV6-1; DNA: TGTGCCAGCAGTGAAGGACTAGCGGGAGGGAGGGAGCAGTTCTTC; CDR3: CASSEGLAGGREQFF
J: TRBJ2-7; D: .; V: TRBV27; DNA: TGTGCCAGCAGGGACCTGTCGTACGAGCAGTACTTC; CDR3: CASRDLSYEQYF
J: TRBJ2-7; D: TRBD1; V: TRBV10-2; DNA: TGCGCCAGCGAGACGCACGGGACAGCTACCTACGAGCAGTACTTC; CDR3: CASETHGTATYEQYF
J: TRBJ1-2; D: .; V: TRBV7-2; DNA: TGTGCCAGCAGCCCTCGACAGTATGGCTACACCTTC; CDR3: CASSPRQYGYTF
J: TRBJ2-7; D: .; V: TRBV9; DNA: TGTGCCAGCAGCGTAGGTAGGACGGGCTCCTACGAGCAGTACTTC; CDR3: CASSVGRTGSYEQYF